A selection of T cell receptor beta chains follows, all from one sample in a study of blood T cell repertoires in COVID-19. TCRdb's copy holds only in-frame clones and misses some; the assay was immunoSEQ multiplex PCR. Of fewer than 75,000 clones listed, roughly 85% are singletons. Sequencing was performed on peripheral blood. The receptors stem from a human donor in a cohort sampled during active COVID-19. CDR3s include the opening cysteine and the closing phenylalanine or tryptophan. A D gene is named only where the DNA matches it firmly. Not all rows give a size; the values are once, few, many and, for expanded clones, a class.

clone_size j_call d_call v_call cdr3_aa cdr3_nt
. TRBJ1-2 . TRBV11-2 CASSLVGTLDSALGGYTF TGTGCCAGCAGCTTAGTCGGGACGCTGGACAGTGCCTTGGGTGGCTACACCTTC
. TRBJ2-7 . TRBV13 CASSLSSLSEQYF TGTGCCAGCAGCTTATCTTCGTTGAGCGAGCAGTACTTC
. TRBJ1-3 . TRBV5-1 CASTRDINSGNTIYF TGCGCCAGCACCCGGGACATTAACTCTGGAAACACCATATATTTT
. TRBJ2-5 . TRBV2 CASTPRKYQETQYF TGTGCCAGCACTCCTAGAAAGTACCAAGAGACCCAGTACTTC
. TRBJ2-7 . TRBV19 CASLVHSFSYEQYF TGTGCCAGCCTTGTGCACAGTTTCTCCTACGAGCAGTACTTC
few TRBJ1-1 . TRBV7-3 CASSVDRHTEAFF TGTGCCAGCAGCGTGGACAGACACACTGAAGCTTTCTTT
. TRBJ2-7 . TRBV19 CASSPSGAPYEQYF TGTGCCAGTAGCCCCTCGGGAGCCCCCTACGAGCAGTACTTC
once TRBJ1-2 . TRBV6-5 CASSYEADYGYTF TGTGCCAGCAGTTACGAGGCAGACTATGGCTACACCTTC
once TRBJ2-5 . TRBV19 CASSGGAGGTQYF TGTGCCAGTAGTGGCGGGGCCGGGGGGACCCAGTACTTC
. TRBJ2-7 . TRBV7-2 CASSLLYEQYF TGTGCCAGCAGCCTTTTATACGAGCAGTACTTC
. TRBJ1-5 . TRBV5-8 CASSLDRVGNQPQHF TGTGCCAGCAGCTTGGACAGGGTGGGCAATCAGCCCCAGCATTTT
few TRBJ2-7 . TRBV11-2 CASSLVSGFSYEQYF TGTGCCAGCAGCTTAGTATCGGGATTCTCCTACGAGCAGTACTTC
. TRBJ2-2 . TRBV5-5 CASSARTDTFTYTGELFF TGTGCCAGCAGCGCTAGAACTGATACCTTTACGTACACCGGGGAGCTGTTTTTT
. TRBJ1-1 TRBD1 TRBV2 CASSVRQGMYTEAFF TGTGCCAGCAGCGTAAGACAGGGGATGTACACTGAAGCTTTCTTT
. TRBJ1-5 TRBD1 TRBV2 CASKEQGARNQPQHF TGTGCCAGCAAGGAACAGGGGGCTCGCAATCAGCCCCAGCATTTT
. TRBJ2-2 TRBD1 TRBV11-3 CASSAGTVYTGELFF TGTGCCAGCAGCGCCGGGACAGTCTACACCGGGGAGCTGTTTTTT
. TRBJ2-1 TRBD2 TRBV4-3 CASSQDLAGRTYNEQFF TGCGCCAGCAGCCAAGACTTAGCGGGGAGGACCTACAATGAGCAGTTCTTC
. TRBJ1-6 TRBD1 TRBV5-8 CASNDRGNSPLHF TGTGCCAGCAACGACAGGGGTAATTCACCCCTCCACTTT